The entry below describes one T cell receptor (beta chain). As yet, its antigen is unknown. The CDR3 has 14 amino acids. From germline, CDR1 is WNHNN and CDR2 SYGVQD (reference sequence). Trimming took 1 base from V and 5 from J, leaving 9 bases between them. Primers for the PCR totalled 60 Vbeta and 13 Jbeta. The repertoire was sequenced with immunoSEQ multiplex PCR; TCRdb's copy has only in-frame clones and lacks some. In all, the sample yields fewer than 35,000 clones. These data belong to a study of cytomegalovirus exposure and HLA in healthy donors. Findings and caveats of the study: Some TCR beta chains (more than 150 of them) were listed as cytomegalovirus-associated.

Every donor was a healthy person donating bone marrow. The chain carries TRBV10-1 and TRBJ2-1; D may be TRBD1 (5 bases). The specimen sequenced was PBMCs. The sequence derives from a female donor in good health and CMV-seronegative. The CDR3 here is CASSEWGRDNEQFF. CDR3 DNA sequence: TGCGCCAGCAGTGAGTGGGGCAGGGACAATGAGCAGTTCTTC.